Listed below are T cell receptor beta chains from one sample, sequenced in a study of blood T cell repertoires in COVID-19. Here immunoSEQ multiplex PCR was the method, and the copy in TCRdb shows in-frame clones only, minus some. The sample has under 130,000 clones, approximately 88% seen once; the top ten hold more than 10%. Input material: peripheral blood. The source is a human donor in a cohort sampled during active COVID-19. The CDR3 runs from the conserved cysteine through the conserved F or W. Fields, in order: J gene, clone size, D gene, V gene, CDR3 DNA, CDR3 protein. D genes are given only for firm matches. Expanded clones are given a class, and other clones once, few, many or no size at all.

>TRBJ2-3|-|-|TRBV19
TGTGCCAGTACCTCGGGTACTGTAGATACGCAGTATTTT
CASTSGTVDTQYF
>TRBJ1-6|few|-|TRBV5-1
TGCGCCAGCAGCCCCGGGACTCGGGATTCACCCCTCCACTTT
CASSPGTRDSPLHF
>TRBJ1-2|-|-|TRBV20-1
TGCAGCACCGGGGGCTATGGCTACACCTTC
CSTGGYGYTF
>TRBJ1-4|-|-|TRBV15
TGTGCCACCAGCAGAGAGGGGGGAACTAATGAAAAACTGTTTTTT
CATSREGGTNEKLFF
>TRBJ2-7|-|TRBD1|TRBV6-5
TGTGCCAGCAGCTCCGGGACAGGGAAATCCTACGAGCAGTACTTC
CASSSGTGKSYEQYF
>TRBJ1-5|-|TRBD1|TRBV6-2/TRBV6-3
TGTGCCAGCAGTTACGGGGCAGGGGGAAATCAGCCCCAGCATTTT
CASSYGAGGNQPQHF
>TRBJ2-3|-|TRBD2|TRBV11-2
TGTGCCAGCAGCTGGACTAGCGGGGGGTTACATTTAAGCACAGATACGCAGTATTTT
CASSWTSGGLHLSTDTQYF
>TRBJ2-5|once|TRBD1|TRBV5-1
TGCGCCAGTTCAAGCTCCACGGGGACAGCCTGGGAGACCCAGTACTTC
CASSSSTGTAWETQYF
>TRBJ2-1|-|-|TRBV5-4
TGTGCCAGCAGCTTGTATGGGGGGGCGTCCTACAATGAGCAGTTCTTC
CASSLYGGASYNEQFF
>TRBJ1-1|-|-|TRBV6-5
TGTGCCAGCAGTTACTCGGGGAGACAGAACACTGAAGCTTTCTTT
CASSYSGRQNTEAFF
>TRBJ1-1|-|TRBD1|TRBV11-2
TGTGCCAGCAGCTTAAATACAGGGGTTGGCCGGAGGGACACTGAAGCTTTCTTT
CASSLNTGVGRRDTEAFF
>TRBJ1-4|-|-|TRBV27
TGTGCCAGCAGTTTAAGTCCCCCGGGTGAAAAACTGTTTTTT
CASSLSPPGEKLFF
>TRBJ2-5|few|TRBD2|TRBV29-1
TGCAGCGTGGAAATAGCGGGAGCCCAAGAGACCCAGTACTTC
CSVEIAGAQETQYF
>TRBJ2-5|-|TRBD2|TRBV5-5
TGTGCCAGCAGCCCCACAACTAGCGGGGGGTACCAAGAGACCCAGTACTTC
CASSPTTSGGYQETQYF
>TRBJ1-5|-|TRBD1|TRBV2
TGTGCCAGCAGGGTGGGGACAGGGGGCAATCAGCCCCAGCATTTT
CASRVGTGGNQPQHF
>TRBJ1-5|-|-|TRBV6-5
TGTGCCAGCAGTTCCACAGGGCGGTGGGACAATCAGCCCCAGCATTTT
CASSSTGRWDNQPQHF
>TRBJ2-7|-|-|TRBV7-9
TGTGCCAGCAGCTCCCATTCTATTCACTACGAGCAGTACTTC
CASSSHSIHYEQYF
>TRBJ1-4|-|-|TRBV7-2
TGTGCCAGCAGCTTATATACTGCAACTAATGAAAAACTGTTTTTT
CASSLYTATNEKLFF
>TRBJ1-6|-|-|TRBV10-3
TGTGCCCTCAATGGGGGGGTTGAATCACCCCTCCACTTT
CALNGGVESPLHF
>TRBJ1-1|once|-|TRBV27
TGTGCCAGCAGTCATTCGAGCGACACTGAAGCTTTCTTT
CASSHSSDTEAFF
>TRBJ1-4|-|-|TRBV20-1
TGCAGTGCTATCAGGGGTGAAAAACTGTTTTTT
CSAIRGEKLFF
>TRBJ2-5|-|-|TRBV7-8
TGTGCCAGCAGGACGGGGGGGGTAGGGACAGATCGGGAGACCCAGTACTTC
CASRTGGVGTDRETQYF
>TRBJ2-1|-|TRBD2|TRBV11-2
TGTGCCAGCAGCCCGGGACTAGCGGAATACAATGAGCAGTTCTTC
CASSPGLAEYNEQFF
>TRBJ1-1|-|-|TRBV5-1
TGCGCCAGCAGCTTGGTTAGGGCAGGGGACACTGAAGCTTTCTTT
CASSLVRAGDTEAFF
>TRBJ2-5|-|TRBD2|TRBV10-1
TGCGCCAGAAACCACTGGTTAAAGCGGGGGGCGCCCGGGGAGACCCAGTACTTC
CARNHWLKRGAPGETQYF
>TRBJ1-1|-|TRBD1|TRBV2
TGTGCCAGCAGTGCAATTGCGGGACAGAGGAACACTGAAGCTTTCTTT
CASSAIAGQRNTEAFF
>TRBJ2-2|-|-|TRBV2
TGTGCCAGCAGTGAAGGGGCCCGGGGCACCGGGGAGCTGTTTTTT
CASSEGARGTGELFF
>TRBJ1-2|-|-|TRBV5-6
TGTGCCAGCAGCCGCGGTTCGGGGTTGGGGGGCTACACCTTC
CASSRGSGLGGYTF
>TRBJ1-5|-|TRBD1|TRBV6-2/TRBV6-3
TGTGCCAGCAGTTACTCGACAGGGGGTCTCCGCAATCAGCCCCAGCATTTT
CASSYSTGGLRNQPQHF
>TRBJ1-2|-|-|TRBV30
TGTGCCTGGAGTGTATCAGATAACTATGGCTACACCTTC
CAWSVSDNYGYTF
>TRBJ1-1|-|-|TRBV3-1/TRBV3-2
TGTGCCAGCAGCCAAGTGGCGGGTAGCACTGAAGCTTTCTTT
CASSQVAGSTEAFF